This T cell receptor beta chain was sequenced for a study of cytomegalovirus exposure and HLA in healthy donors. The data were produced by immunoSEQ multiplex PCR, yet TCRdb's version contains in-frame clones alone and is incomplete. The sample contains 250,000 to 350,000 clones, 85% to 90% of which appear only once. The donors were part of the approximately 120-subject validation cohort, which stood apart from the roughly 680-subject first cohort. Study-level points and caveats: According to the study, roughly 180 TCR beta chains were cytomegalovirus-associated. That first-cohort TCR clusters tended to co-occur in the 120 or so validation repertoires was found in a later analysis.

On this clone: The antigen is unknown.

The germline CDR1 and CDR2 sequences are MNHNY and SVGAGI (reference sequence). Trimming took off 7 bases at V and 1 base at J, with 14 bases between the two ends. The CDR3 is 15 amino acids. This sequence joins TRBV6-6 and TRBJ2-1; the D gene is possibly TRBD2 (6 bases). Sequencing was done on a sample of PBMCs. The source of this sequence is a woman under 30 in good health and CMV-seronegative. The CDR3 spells CASTKVADSYNEQFF. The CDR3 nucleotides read TGTGCCAGCACCAAAGTAGCGGATTCCTACAATGAGCAGTTCTTC.